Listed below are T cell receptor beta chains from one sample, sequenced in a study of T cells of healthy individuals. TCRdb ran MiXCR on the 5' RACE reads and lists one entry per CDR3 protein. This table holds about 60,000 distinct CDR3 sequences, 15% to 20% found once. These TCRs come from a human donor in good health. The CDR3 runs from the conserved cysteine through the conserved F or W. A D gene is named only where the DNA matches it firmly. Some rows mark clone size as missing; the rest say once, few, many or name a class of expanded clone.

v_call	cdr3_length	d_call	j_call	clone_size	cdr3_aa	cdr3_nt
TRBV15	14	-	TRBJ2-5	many	CATSRGGKGETQYF	TGTGCCACCAGCAGAGGTGGGAAGGGAGAGACCCAGTACTTC
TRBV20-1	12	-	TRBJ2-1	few	CSADDRLDEQFF	TGCAGTGCTGACGACCGCTTAGATGAGCAGTTCTTC
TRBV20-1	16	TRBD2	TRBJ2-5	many	CSARDFRGDVLETQYF	TGCAGTGCTAGAGATTTCCGGGGGGATGTTTTGGAGACCCAGTACTTC
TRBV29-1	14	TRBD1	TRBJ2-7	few	CSASGGLSTYEQYF	TGCAGCGCATCAGGGGGATTGTCAACCTACGAGCAGTACTTC
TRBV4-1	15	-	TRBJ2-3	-	CASSHPAGVTDTQYF	TGCGCCAGCAGCCATCCCGCTGGGGTTACAGATACGCAGTATTTT
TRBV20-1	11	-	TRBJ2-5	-	CSLGATETQYF	TGCAGCCTGGGAGCCACGGAGACCCAGTACTTC
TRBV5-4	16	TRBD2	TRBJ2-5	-	CASSPLLAGEKETQYF	TGTGCCAGCAGCCCACTACTAGCGGGAGAAAAAGAGACCCAGTACTTC
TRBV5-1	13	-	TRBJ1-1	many	CASSYGTATEAFF	TGCGCCAGCAGCTACGGGACGGCCACTGAAGCTTTCTTT
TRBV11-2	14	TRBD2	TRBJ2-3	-	CASRGTRITDTQYF	TGTGCCAGTAGGGGGACTAGAATCACAGATACGCAGTATTTT
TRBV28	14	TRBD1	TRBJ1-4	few	CATHRTGKSEKLFF	TGTGCCACCCACCGGACAGGGAAGAGTGAAAAACTGTTTTTT
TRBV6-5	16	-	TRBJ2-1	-	CASSYDATSSYNEQFF	TGTGCCAGCAGTTACGATGCGACTAGCTCCTACAATGAGCAGTTCTTC
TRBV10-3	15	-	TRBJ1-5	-	CAISVSGYGNQPQHF	TGTGCCATCAGTGTGTCCGGTTACGGCAATCAGCCCCAGCATTTT
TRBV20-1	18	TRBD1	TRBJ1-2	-	CSARVPLGQGLPNYGYTF	TGCAGTGCTAGAGTTCCCTTGGGACAGGGGCTCCCTAACTATGGCTACACCTTC
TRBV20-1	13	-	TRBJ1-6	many	CSASSQGNSPLHF	TGCAGTGCTAGTTCACAGGGTAATTCACCCCTCCACTTT
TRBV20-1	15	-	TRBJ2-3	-	CSALSTVVETDTQYF	TGCAGTGCTCTTTCGACGGTCGTAGAAACAGATACGCAGTATTTT
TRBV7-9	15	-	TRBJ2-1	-	CASGPGQIEFDEQFF	TGTGCCAGCGGTCCAGGACAGATAGAGTTCGATGAGCAGTTCTTC
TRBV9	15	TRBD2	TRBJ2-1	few	CASSATGTSVNEQFF	TGTGCCAGCAGCGCCACCGGGACTAGCGTCAATGAGCAGTTCTTC
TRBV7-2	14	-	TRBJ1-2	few	CASSLANRAYGYTF	TGTGCCAGCAGCTTAGCAAACAGGGCCTATGGCTACACCTTC
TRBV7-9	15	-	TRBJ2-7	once	CASSPGPLNTYEQYF	TGTGCCAGCAGCCCCGGCCCACTCAACACCTACGAGCAGTACTTC
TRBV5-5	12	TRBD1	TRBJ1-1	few	CASSPQRQGAFF	TGTGCCAGCAGCCCTCAAAGACAGGGCGCTTTCTTT
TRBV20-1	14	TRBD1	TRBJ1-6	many	CSARDRGYNSPLHF	TGCAGTGCCCGGGACAGGGGTTATAATTCACCCCTCCACTTT
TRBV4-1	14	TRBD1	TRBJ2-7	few	CASSLDRVGNEQYF	TGCGCCAGCAGCCTCGACAGGGTTGGAAACGAGCAGTACTTC
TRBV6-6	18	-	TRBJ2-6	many	CASSPSLYQSSGANVLTF	TGTGCCAGCAGCCCTTCGTTATACCAGAGCTCTGGGGCCAACGTCCTGACTTTC
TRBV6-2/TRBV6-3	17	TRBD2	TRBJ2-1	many	CASSYSAPAGVYNEQFF	TGTGCCAGCAGTTACTCAGCCCCGGCGGGGGTCTACAATGAGCAGTTCTTC
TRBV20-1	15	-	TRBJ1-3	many	CSARRAVYSGNTIYF	TGCAGTGCTAGGAGGGCAGTTTACTCTGGAAACACCATATATTTT
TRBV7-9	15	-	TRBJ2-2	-	CASSPQRAGTGELFF	TGTGCCAGCAGCCCCCAGAGGGCGGGGACCGGGGAGCTGTTTTTT
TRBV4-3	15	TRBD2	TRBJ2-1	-	CASSQVGTSRNEQFF	TGCGCCAGCAGCCAAGTGGGGACTAGTAGGAATGAGCAGTTCTTC
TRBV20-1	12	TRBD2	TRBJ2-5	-	CSAKLARETQYF	TGCAGTGCTAAACTAGCGAGAGAGACCCAGTACTTC
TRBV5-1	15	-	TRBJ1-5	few	CASSLDAGGDQPQHF	TGCGCCAGCAGCTTGGACGCGGGGGGGGATCAGCCCCAGCATTTT
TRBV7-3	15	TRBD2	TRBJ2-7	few	CASSLFSGGYYEQYF	TGTGCCAGCAGCTTATTTAGCGGGGGTTACTACGAGCAGTACTTC
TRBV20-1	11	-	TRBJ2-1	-	CSASPHNEQFF	TGCAGTGCTAGTCCTCACAATGAGCAGTTCTTC
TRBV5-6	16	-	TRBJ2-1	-	CASSLEVESSYNEQFF	TGTGCCAGCAGCTTGGAGGTGGAAAGTTCCTACAATGAGCAGTTCTTC
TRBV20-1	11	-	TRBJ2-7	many	CSAGQSYEQYF	TGCAGTGCAGGACAGTCCTACGAGCAGTACTTC
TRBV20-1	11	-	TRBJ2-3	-	CSARTTDTQYF	TGCAGTGCTAGAACCACAGATACGCAGTATTTT
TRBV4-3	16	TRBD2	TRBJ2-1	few	CASSQISGRAVDEQFF	TGCGCCAGCAGCCAAATTAGCGGGAGGGCTGTCGATGAGCAGTTCTTC
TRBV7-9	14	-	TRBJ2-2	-	CASSSSMEAGELFF	TGTGCCAGCAGCTCCTCGATGGAGGCCGGGGAGCTGTTTTTT
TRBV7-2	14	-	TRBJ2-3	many	CASSLDRLTDTQYF	TGTGCCAGCAGCTTAGACCGACTCACAGATACGCAGTATTTT
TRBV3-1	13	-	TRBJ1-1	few	CASSQIRNTEAFF	TGTGCCAGCAGCCAGATTAGGAACACTGAAGCTTTCTTT
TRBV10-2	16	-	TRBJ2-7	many	CASSESAGANFIEQYF	TGCGCCAGCAGTGAGTCGGCAGGTGCTAACTTTATCGAGCAGTACTTC
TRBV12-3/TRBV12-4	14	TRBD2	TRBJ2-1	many	CASSLAVSDDEQFF	TGTGCCAGCAGTCTAGCGGTCTCTGACGATGAGCAGTTCTTC
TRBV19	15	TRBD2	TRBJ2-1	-	CASRPLAGGYNEQFF	TGTGCCAGTAGACCACTAGCGGGAGGATACAATGAGCAGTTCTTC